One sample yielded the 8 T cell receptor beta chains listed below, sequenced in a study of cytomegalovirus exposure and HLA in healthy donors. 60 Vbeta and 13 Jbeta primers were used in PCR. Only in-frame clones appear in the TCRdb table, and some are missing; sequencing was by immunoSEQ multiplex PCR. The sample has 190,000 or so clones; 80% are singletons. Sequencing used PBMCs. These receptors originate from a boy between 10 and 17 years old in good health and CMV-seronegative.

V is TRBV5-1 and J is TRBJ2-7; the D gene is possibly TRBD1 (5 bases). This CDR3 region has 15 residues. CDR1 is SGHRS and CDR2 is YFSETQ in the germline V gene. Trimming removed 0 bases from V and 5 bases from J, with 15 bases in between. CDR3 amino acids: CASSLGQGSFHEQYF. In DNA form, the CDR3 reads TGCGCCAGCAGCTTGGGGCAGGGTTCTTTCCACGAGCAGTACTTC.

The rearrangement joins TRBV2 to TRBJ2-1; D unresolved. Trimming removed 8 bases at V and 7 bases at J, with 12 bases between. The germline CDR1 and CDR2 sequences are SNHLY and FYNNEI. The CDR3 spans 12 residues. The CDR3 loop is CASLERSNEQFF. CDR3 nucleotides: TGTGCCAGCCTAGAGCGTAGTAATGAGCAGTTCTTC.

J is TRBJ2-3 and V is TRBV11-2; 14 bases are a match to TRBD2. There are 18 residues in the CDR3. Per germline, CDR1 SGHAT and CDR2 FQNNGV. V gave up 5 bases and J gave up 1 base; unmatched junction bases: 8. Here the CDR3 DNA reads TGTGCCAGCAGCGCTCGACTAGCGGGGGGGATGGGCACAGATACGCAGTATTTT. Translating it yields CASSARLAGGMGTDTQYF.

The chain has TRBV30 and TRBJ1-4; the D gene is possibly TRBD1 (5 bases). This CDR3 is 14 amino acids long. Germline CDR1 and CDR2: GTSNPN and SVGIG (reference sequence). V lost 5 bases and J 8 bases, leaving 18 bases between the germline ends. The CDR3 DNA follows: TGTGCCTGGTCGCTGGGGGGGTTGGGCGAAAAACTGTTTTTT. Encoded protein: CAWSLGGLGEKLFF. Drawing the rest from reference TRBV30 and TRBJ1-4, the complete variable domain is SQTIHQWPATLVQPVGSPLSLECTVEGTSNPNLYWYRQAAGRGLQLLFYSVGIGQISSEVPQNLSASRPQDRQFILSSKKLLLSDSGFYLCAWSLGGLGEKLFFGSGTQLSVL.

The V and J genes are TRBV6-5 and TRBJ2-2; 8 nucleotides agree with TRBD1. After removal of 2 bases from V and 13 bases from J, the junction contained 3 bases not matched to a gene. Germline assignment: CDR1 MNHEY and CDR2 SVGAGI. CDR3 length equals 12 residues. CDR3: CASSYGQGGLFF. DNA of the CDR3: TGTGCCAGCAGTTACGGACAGGGCGGGCTGTTTTTT.

The chain links TRBV5-8 to TRBJ1-5; unclear D gene. Trimming removed 4 bases at V and 2 bases at J, with 13 bases between. In germline, CDR1 is SGHTS, CDR2 YDEGEE. The length of the CDR3 is 15 residues. The CDR3 reads CASSVRGVGNQPQHF. DNA for the CDR3: TGTGCCAGCAGCGTCCGCGGGGTAGGCAATCAGCCCCAGCATTTT.

The rearrangement joins TRBV7-3 to TRBJ1-3, with 7 bases aligning to TRBD1. The CDR3 has 14 residues. Germline-derived CDR1 and CDR2 are SGHTA and FQGTGA. V lost 0 bases and J lost 4; bases outside the gene matches: 0. The CDR3 nucleotides read TGTGCCAGCAGCTTAACGGGACAGGGAAACACCATATATTTT. The encoded protein is CASSLTGQGNTIYF.

The chain has TRBV7-8 and TRBJ2-3; D ambiguous. The CDR3 consists of 15 residues. Trimming pared 2 bases from V and 1 base from J, leaving 10 bases between. The V gene's germline CDR1 is SGHVS and CDR2 FQNEAQ. The CDR3, as DNA: TGTGCCAGCAGCTTATCGAGGTGGGGCACAGATACGCAGTATTTT. Translation: CASSLSRWGTDTQYF.